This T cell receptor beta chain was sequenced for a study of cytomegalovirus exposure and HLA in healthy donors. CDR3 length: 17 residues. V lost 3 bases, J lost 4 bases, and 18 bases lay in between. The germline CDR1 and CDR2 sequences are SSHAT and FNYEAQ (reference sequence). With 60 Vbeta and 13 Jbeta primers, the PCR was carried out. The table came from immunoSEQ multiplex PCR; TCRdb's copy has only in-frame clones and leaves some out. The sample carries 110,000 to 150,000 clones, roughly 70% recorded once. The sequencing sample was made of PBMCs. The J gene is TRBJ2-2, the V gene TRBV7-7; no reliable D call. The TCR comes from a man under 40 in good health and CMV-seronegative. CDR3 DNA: TGTGCCAGCAGCTTCCGTAATTATCGTGCGGTCACCGGGGAGCTGTTTTTT. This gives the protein CASSFRNYRAVTGELFF.